This T cell receptor (beta chain) was sequenced in a study of identical twins. Findings and caveats of the study: Conclusions were drawn cross-sectionally by statistical analysis, without following the same donors.

Template switching added a universal primer binding site, and final cDNA carried unique molecular identifiers. MiXCR was run by TCRdb on the 5' RACE reads, yielding one entry per CDR3 protein. The sample includes 240,000 or so distinct CDR3 sequences, approximately 11% seen only once; the top ten take 3.5% to 5%. A remark on this clonotype: The antigen is not known.

This CDR3 region has 18 residues. V dropped 4 bases and J dropped 5; count of bases not matched to a gene: 13. Germline V lookup: CDR1 MGHRA, CDR2 YSYEKL. This same sample was also taken into another study, of yellow fever vaccine responses in identical twins.

The TCR sequence derives from a woman younger than 35 in good health. The V call is TRBV4-1, the J call TRBJ2-2; 10 nucleotides match TRBD1. Sample: memory (CD45RO+) T cells sorted from blood. As DNA, the CDR3 is TGCGCCAGCAGCCCTCGACCCCCGGGACAGGGGATAACCGGGGAGCTGTTTTTT. It is translated as CASSPRPPGQGITGELFF.